Below, 22 T cell receptor beta chains from the same sample are listed, as sequenced in a study of T cells in women clearing cervical HPV infection (dated by TCRdb to between 2018 and 2020). The library was generated by the immunoSEQ multiplex PCR assay. What TCRdb holds here is the immuneACCESS table cut down to in-frame rearrangements. Part of the clones is not present; checked against another copy, under half of the missing clones reflect an unresolved V gene, and the others are unexplained. Per the sample table, the count is some 24,000 clones. Clones ranked in the top ten supply about 5% of the sample. The specimen sequenced was blood buffy coat. The origin of the receptors is a woman between 18 and 70 years old with a cervical HPV16 infection that either progressed to CIN3+ or cleared (not recorded which).

For this clone: The observed sequence ends 3 residues before the CDR3 terminus, with the missing tail filled in from the germline J gene. The chain employs TRBV14 and TRBJ2-3, with D tentatively TRBD1 (6 bases). The CDR3 has 15 amino acids. V was trimmed by 4 bases and J by 1 base, leaving 12 bases between them. Per the germline V gene, CDR1 is SGHDN and CDR2 is FVKESK. The CDR3 protein is CASSPKRTGTDTQYF. The part of the CDR3 DNA that was read is TGTGCCAGCAGCCCCAAAAGGACAGGCACAGATACG.

Comment on this clone: Read coverage stops 3 residues before the CDR3 terminus; the germline J gene supplies the remainder. This chain joins TRBV6-1 and TRBJ1-5; a possible D gene is TRBD1 (6 bases). There are 15 residues in the CDR3. Deletions cut 1 base from V and 5 bases from J, with 12 bases between. Germline V gives CDR1 MNHNS, CDR2 SASEGT. The CDR3 here is CASSEGWGGHQPQHF. CDR3 DNA (partial): TGTGCCAGCAGTGAAGGATGGGGGGGCCATCAGCCC.

In regard to this clone: The read ends 3 residues shy of where the CDR3 ends; the end is completed using the germline J gene. The chain has TRBV5-1 and TRBJ2-1; 10 bases map to TRBD2. CDR1 SGHRS and CDR2 YFSETQ come from the germline V gene. V was pared by 0 bases and J by 0 bases, with 9 bases of the junction left unmatched. The CDR3 runs 19 residues. CDR3 DNA, as far as it was read: TGCGCCAGCAGCTTGGTAGGCCTAGCGGGAGAAACCTCCTACAATGAG. This translates into CASSLVGLAGETSYNE. The whole CDR3 is CASSLVGLAGETSYNEQFF.

As concerns this clone: The read ends 3 residues early relative to the CDR3; the germline J gene fills the gap. This chain links TRBV29-1 with TRBJ1-2; 8 bases line up with TRBD1. The germline V gene has CDR1 SQVTM and CDR2 ANQGSEA. J lost 0 bases, V lost 0 bases, and 9 bases had no gene match. This CDR3 has 17 residues. Here the CDR3 reads CSVEDVSAGGSNYGYTF. The CDR3 bases that were read are TGCAGCGTTGAAGATGTATCGGCAGGGGGCTCTAACTATGGC.

Details on this clone: The DNA ends 3 residues before the CDR3 does, and the rest of the CDR3 is filled in from the germline J gene. The rearrangement links TRBV11-1 to TRBJ2-3; no definite D call. CDR3 size: 14 residues. Germline CDR1 SGHAT, CDR2 FQDESV (reference sequence). With 7 bases removed from V and 1 base from J, the gap between germline ends came to 12 bases. Partial CDR3 DNA: TGTGCCAGCACCCCCCACACAGGCACAGATACG. Protein sequence: CASTPHTGTDT. From start to end, the CDR3 is CASTPHTGTDTQYF.

About this clone: The read terminates 3 residues before the CDR3 end, so the remaining end is supplied by the germline J gene. This chain uses TRBV19 with TRBJ1-1; TRBD1 agrees at 7 bases. The ends lost 7 bases at V and 0 bases at J; junction bases unmatched: 8. This CDR3 region has 15 residues. Germline V gene sequence: CDR1 LNHDA, CDR2 SQIVND (reference sequence). The CDR3 here is CASKPWTGVNTEAFF. The sequenced part of the CDR3 DNA is TGTGCCAGTAAGCCCTGGACAGGAGTGAACACTGAA.

This clone is called medium-sized based on its frequency. The read ends 3 residues shy of where the CDR3 ends; the end is completed using the germline J gene. V gene TRBV10-3 combines with J gene TRBJ2-5; D may be TRBD2 (6 bases). Germline V gene sequence: CDR1 ENHRY, CDR2 SYGVKD. This CDR3 spans 13 amino acids. The ends were cut back, 6 bases at V and 1 base at J, with 9 bases in the middle. The CDR3 sequence: CAISAGFQETQYF. CDR3 DNA, as far as it was read: TGTGCCATCAGCGCGGGGTTCCAAGAGACC.

Regarding this clone: The DNA ends 3 residues before the CDR3 does, and the rest of the CDR3 is filled in from the germline J gene. V is TRBV20-1 and J is TRBJ1-3; TRBD1 aligns across 8 bases. Germline CDR1 DFQATT, CDR2 SNEGSKA (reference sequence). Trimming at V came to 3 bases and at J to 7 bases, leaving 5 bases not matched to a gene. The CDR3 extends over 13 amino acids. CDR3 protein: CSARADRGNTIYF. Incomplete CDR3 DNA: TGCAGTGCTAGGGCAGACAGGGGCAACACC.

With regard to this clone: Coverage ceases 3 residues before the CDR3 finishes, and the germline J gene fills in the end. The chain has TRBV2 and TRBJ2-5; 8 bases fit TRBD1. In germline, CDR1 is SNHLY, CDR2 FYNNEI. CDR3 size: 13 residues. The junction had 6 bases not matched to a gene; V was cut back by 7 bases and J by 5 bases. CDR3 loop: CASKRTGRETQYF. The covered CDR3 bases are TGTGCCAGCAAAAGGACAGGGCGGGAGACC.

About this clone itself: The read finishes 3 residues shy of the CDR3 end, and the germline J gene is used to complete it. The rearrangement uses TRBV19 and TRBJ2-3, with a tentative D call TRBD2 (5 bases). Germline V gives CDR1 LNHDA, CDR2 SQIVND (reference sequence). Between the trimmed V and J ends, which lost 0 bases and 8 bases, there was a span of 9 bases. The CDR3 length is 13 residues. The part of the CDR3 DNA that was read is TGTGCCAGTAGTATAGAGAGGGTTGGTACG. It is translated as CASSIERVGT. The CDR3, in full, reads CASSIERVGTQYF.

As concerns this clone: The read terminates 3 residues ahead of where the CDR3 ends, so the germline J gene completes it. The chain employs TRBV10-3 and TRBJ1-6, with TRBD1 matching 9 bases. Unmatched junction bases numbered 2, after V lost 6 bases and J lost 5 bases. Germline V lookup: CDR1 ENHRY, CDR2 SYGVKD. CDR3 length equals 14 residues. The part of the CDR3 DNA that was read is TGTGCCATCAGCCGGGACAGGGATAATTCACCC. It translates to CAISRDRDNSP. The full CDR3 sequence reads CAISRDRDNSPLHF.

Of note for this clone: The CDR3 is cut off 3 residues early in the read; its end comes from the germline J gene. This chain joins TRBV20-1 and TRBJ2-7; TRBD2 aligns across 7 bases. This CDR3 has 14 residues. The V and J ends lost 8 bases and 1 base, in that order; junction bases with no gene match: 11. CDR1 and CDR2 from the germline V gene are DFQATT and SNEGSKA (reference sequence). The CDR3 loop is CSSGAGRNSYEQYF. Incomplete CDR3 DNA: TGCAGTAGCGGGGCCGGGAGGAATTCCTACGAG.

Comment on this clone: Sequencing ends 3 residues short of the CDR3 end; the germline J gene provides the rest. This rearrangement joins TRBV18 to TRBJ2-3, with 7 positions matching TRBD2. The CDR3 has 17 residues. CDR1 and CDR2 (germline): KGHSH, LQKENI. CDR3 DNA (partial): TGTGCCAGCTCACCACGATGGTCTAGCGGTGTCCAAGAGACG. The encoded protein is CASSPRWSSGVQET. From start to end, the CDR3 is CASSPRWSSGVQETQYF.

Details on this clone: The read comes to an end 3 residues before the CDR3 does, leaving the germline J gene to fill in the end. This sequence joins TRBV19 and TRBJ2-4; 8 bases are shared with TRBD1. Germline CDR1 reads LNHDA; CDR2 reads SQIVND (reference sequence). This CDR3 has 14 residues. Incomplete CDR3 DNA: TGTGCCAGTGCCCTGCGACAGGGGAACTATGGT. It translates to CASALRQGNYG. In full, the CDR3 is CASALRQGNYGQYF.

Comment on this clone: Sequencing ends 3 residues short of the CDR3 end; the germline J gene provides the rest. The V call is TRBV20-1, the J call TRBJ2-7, with D maybe TRBD1 (6 bases). This CDR3 has 12 residues. Germline V lookup: CDR1 DFQATT, CDR2 SNEGSKA (reference sequence). The ends were cut back, 0 bases at V and 3 bases at J, with 6 bases in the middle. Here the CDR3 reads CSAREDSYEQYF. The CDR3 DNA, read in part, is TGCAGTGCTAGAGAGGACAGCTACGAG.

For this clone: Read data end 3 residues before the CDR3 end; the end is taken from the germline J gene. The chain combines TRBV14 with TRBJ2-7, with D perhaps TRBD1 (6 bases). The CDR3 totals 14 residues. CDR1 and CDR2 (germline): SGHDN, FVKESK. V was cut by 0 bases and J by 4 bases, with 10 bases left in between. The CDR3 reads CASSQDPGEYEQYF. The part of the CDR3 DNA that was read is TGTGCCAGCAGCCAAGATCCAGGGGAGTACGAG.

With regard to this clone: Sequencing ends 3 residues short of the CDR3 end; the germline J gene provides the rest. The same CDR3 also results from other DNA sequences found in this sample. The rearrangement uses TRBV7-3 and TRBJ2-1; 8 bases fit TRBD1. V trimming: 4 bases; J trimming: 5 bases; junction bases outside the gene matches: 7. Germline CDR1 SGHTA, CDR2 FQGTGA. The CDR3 has 15 residues. CDR3 DNA (partial): TGTGCCAGCAGCTCCATGGACAGGGCTGACAATGAG. It encodes CASSSMDRADNE. The whole CDR3 reads CASSSMDRADNEQFF.

Of note for this clone: The read falls 3 residues short of the CDR3 end, and the missing part is taken from the germline J gene. The V and J genes are TRBV5-5 and TRBJ1-1, with no clear D. Trimming shortened V by 0 bases and J by 1 base, and 4 bases separated the two germline ends. Looked up from germline, CDR1 is SGHKS and CDR2 is YYEKEE (reference sequence). This CDR3 has 13 residues. CDR3 DNA (partial): TGTGCCAGCAGCTTGGAGCCGAACACTGAA. It codes for CASSLEPNTE. The entire CDR3 sequence reads CASSLEPNTEAFF.

Concerning this clone itself: The read gets to within 3 residues of the CDR3 end, and the germline J gene fills in the rest. The chain recombines TRBV7-8 with TRBJ2-5, with 8 bases fitting TRBD2. The J segment lost 1 base and the V segment lost 5 bases, leaving 9 bases of the junction unmatched. CDR1 and CDR2 (germline): SGHVS, FQNEAQ. This CDR3 comprises 16 residues. The CDR3 bases that were read are TGTGCCAGCAGCAAAACGGGGGGGATTTTCCAAGAGACC. Amino acids: CASSKTGGIFQET. The CDR3 in full is CASSKTGGIFQETQYF.

With regard to this clone: The read stops 3 residues short of the end of the CDR3; the missing end is completed from the germline J gene. The genes are TRBV19 and TRBJ1-5; 9 nucleotides match TRBD1. CDR1 and CDR2 from the germline V gene are LNHDA and SQIVND (reference sequence). J was trimmed by 1 base and V by 5 bases; bases with no gene match: 9. The CDR3 sequence is 17 residues long. This CDR3 reads CASSSGTGRMSNQPQHF. The CDR3 bases that were read are TGTGCCAGTAGTTCCGGGACAGGGCGTATGAGCAATCAGCCC.

With regard to this clone: The read falls 3 residues short of the CDR3 end, and the missing part is taken from the germline J gene. V and J are TRBV20-1 and TRBJ2-7, with TRBD2 matching 11 bases. With V trimmed by 2 bases and J by 0 bases, 3 bases remained unmatched. Germline V gene sequence: CDR1 DFQATT, CDR2 SNEGSKA (reference sequence). This CDR3 spans 15 amino acids. The chain's CDR3 is CSARPGLAASYEQYF. Partial CDR3 DNA: TGCAGTGCTAGACCGGGACTAGCGGCCTCCTACGAG.

About this clone: The read comes to an end 3 residues before the CDR3 does, leaving the germline J gene to fill in the end. V usage is TRBV7-3 and J usage is TRBJ1-2; D is unresolved. This CDR3 has 13 amino acids. CDR1 and CDR2 (germline): SGHTA, FQGTGA. CDR3 DNA (partial): TGTGCCAGCAGCACGGGTCTCCTCAATGAC. This encodes CASSTGLLND. The entire CDR3 sequence reads CASSTGLLNDYTF.